This T cell receptor beta chain was captured in a study of OX40 agonist ivuxolimab in advanced cancers. The protocol was immunoSEQ multiplex PCR, while the TCRdb copy is restricted to in-frame clones and leaves out a portion. The sample has tens of thousands of clones, around 80% seen once. CDR1 and CDR2 from the germline V gene are SQVTM and ANQGSEA. The CDR3 consists of 14 residues. V dropped 7 bases and J dropped 2 bases, with 18 bases sitting between them. The chain has TRBV29-1 and TRBJ2-7; either TRBD1 or TRBD2 may supply D (5 bases each). Here the sequenced sample was CD4+ or CD8+ T cells sorted from blood, taken in a trial of the OX40 agonist ivuxolimab. This sequence was found in an adult with an advanced solid tumor such as melanoma, head and neck, liver or kidney cancer. CDR3 sequence (DNA): TGCAGCGCCGAAGTTCGGGACGGACCCTACGAGCAGTACTTC. Protein: CSAEVRDGPYEQYF.